What follows are 3 T cell receptor beta chains derived from one specimen sequenced in a study of cytomegalovirus exposure and HLA in healthy donors. Clones were read by immunoSEQ multiplex PCR, and TCRdb kept only the in-frame ones, dropping some. The sample has almost 200,000 clones, roughly 81% seen once. Sequencing was performed on PBMCs. Receptors originate from a woman in her 30s in good health and CMV-seronegative.

The chain uses TRBV9 and TRBJ1-2; perhaps TRBD1 as D (6 bases). The V and J ends lost 2 bases and 2 bases respectively, with 16 bases between them. The CDR3 runs 16 residues. Germline loops: CDR1 SGDLS, CDR2 YYNGEE. CDR3 DNA: TGTGCCAGCAGCGTGGACTTCGGCAGGGGAAACTATGGCTACACCTTC. As protein: CASSVDFGRGNYGYTF. Full variable domain (outside the CDR3, taken from reference TRBV9 and TRBJ1-2): DSGVTQTPKHLITATGQRVTLRCSPRSGDLSVYWYQQSLDQGLQFLIQYYNGEERAKGNILERFSAQQFPDLHSELNLSSLELGDSALYFCASSVDFGRGNYGYTFGSGTRLTVV.

The chain's CDR3 is CASSDFSRGTNTEAFF. CDR3 in DNA: TGTGCCAGCAGTGACTTTTCTAGGGGCACGAACACTGAAGCTTTCTTT. The chain uses TRBV6-4 and TRBJ1-1; tentative D call: TRBD1 (5 bases). Germline CDR1 reads MRHNA; CDR2 reads SNTAGT. V lost 1 base, J lost 1 base, and 13 bases lay in between. The CDR3 extends over 16 amino acids.

The rearrangement uses TRBV29-1 and TRBJ1-2; D gene unclear. Germline CDR1 and CDR2: SQVTM and ANQGSEA. The germline V and J ends were trimmed by 0 bases and 6 bases, with 17 bases remaining between them. This CDR3 has 15 residues. CDR3 loop: CSVEDKTRRVHGYTF. CDR3 sequence (DNA): TGCAGCGTTGAAGATAAAACTCGGCGGGTCCATGGCTACACCTTC.